One and the same sample provided the 16 T cell receptor beta chains below, sequenced in a study of T cells in localized non-small cell lung cancer. Sequencing was performed with immunoSEQ multiplex PCR; in TCRdb, only in-frame clones are kept and a portion is missing. The data contain about 19,000 clones, about 89% of them seen just once; the ten biggest clones take up about 4%. The input for sequencing was peripheral blood, taken before any cancer treatment. Receptor source: a male donor at least 60 years old with stage I squamous cell lung carcinoma.

The CDR3 sequence is CASSLPTTNEKLFF. In nucleotides, the CDR3 is TGTGCCAGCAGCTTACCCACAACTAATGAAAAACTGTTTTTT. The gene calls are TRBV5-5 and TRBJ1-4; D remains ambiguous. Per germline, CDR1 SGHKS and CDR2 YYEKEE (reference sequence). Deletions cut 2 bases from V and 0 bases from J, with 5 bases between. The CDR3 spans 14 residues. Together with reference TRBV5-5 and TRBJ1-4, the CDR3 gives the full variable domain: DAGVTQSPTHLIKTRGQQVTLRCSPISGHKSVSWYQQVLGQGPQFIFQYYEKEERGRGNFPDRFSARQFPNYSSELNVNALLLGDSALYLCASSLPTTNEKLFFGSGTQLSVL.

V gene TRBV6-1 combines with J gene TRBJ1-4, with 7 nucleotides matching TRBD1. CDR3 length equals 14 residues. The V gene's germline CDR1 is MNHNS and CDR2 SASEGT. V lost 3 bases to trimming and J lost 8 bases; unmatched junction nucleotides: 6. The CDR3 DNA follows: TGTGCCAGCAGTGAGGACAGGCTTCAAGAAAAACTGTTTTTT. This encodes CASSEDRLQEKLFF.

The genes are TRBV28 and TRBJ2-5; D might be TRBD1 (6 bases). Per germline, CDR1 MDHEN and CDR2 SYDVKM. V was cut by 8 bases and J by 0 bases, with 16 bases left in between. The CDR3 extends over 15 amino acids. In DNA form, the CDR3 reads TGTGCCAGCTGTTCCCTACAGGGTGACCAAGAGACCCAGTACTTC. It is translated as CASCSLQGDQETQYF.

The rearrangement joins TRBV19 to TRBJ2-2; 7 bases are shared with TRBD1. The CDR3 totals 17 residues. In germline, CDR1 is LNHDA, CDR2 SQIVND (reference sequence). V lost 1 base and J lost 3; bases outside the gene matches: 8. The CDR3: CASSIGAGQGDTGELFF. As DNA, the CDR3 is TGTGCCAGTAGTATAGGGGCGGGTCAGGGGGACACCGGGGAGCTGTTTTTT.

J is TRBJ1-5 and V is TRBV7-2; unclear D gene. Per the germline V gene, CDR1 is SGHTA and CDR2 is FQGNSA. CDR3 length equals 14 residues. V was clipped by 6 bases and J by 4 bases, with 13 bases between them. CDR3 in amino acids: CASSVTSWNQPQHF. As DNA, the CDR3 is TGTGCCAGCAGTGTGACATCTTGGAATCAGCCCCAGCATTTT.

J is TRBJ1-5 and V is TRBV15; D ambiguous. Germline CDR1 reads LNHNV; CDR2 reads YYDKDF (reference sequence). V gave up 3 bases and J gave up 0 bases, with 6 bases separating them. This CDR3 is built from 14 residues. Here the CDR3 reads CATSSYYSNQPQHF. The DNA for the CDR3 is TGTGCCACCAGCAGTTACTATAGCAATCAGCCCCAGCATTTT.

The V gene is TRBV7-2, the J gene TRBJ2-3, with D unclear. Deletions cut 5 bases from V and 6 bases from J, with 9 bases between. CDR3 size: 12 residues. Germline lookup yields CDR1 SGHTA and CDR2 FQGNSA. The CDR3 protein is CASSVKRDTQYF. The CDR3 nucleotides read TGTGCCAGCAGCGTTAAACGCGATACGCAGTATTTT. Drawing the rest from reference TRBV7-2 and TRBJ2-3, the complete variable domain is GAGVSQSPSNKVTEKGKDVELRCDPISGHTALYWYRQSLGQGLEFLIYFQGNSAPDKSGLPSDRFSAERTGGSVSTLTIQRTQQEDSAVYLCASSVKRDTQYFGPGTRLTVL.

V gene TRBV7-2 combines with J gene TRBJ2-2; TRBD2 matches 8 bases. The junction had 2 bases not matched to a gene; V was cut back by 0 bases and J by 5 bases. Germline V lookup: CDR1 SGHTA, CDR2 FQGNSA. This CDR3 is 15 amino acids long. The CDR3 DNA reads TGTGCCAGCAGCTTAGCAGCTAGCGGGACCGGGGAGCTGTTTTTT. Its protein product is CASSLAASGTGELFF.

V usage is TRBV28 and J usage is TRBJ2-7; 9 nucleotides match TRBD2. From germline, CDR1 is MDHEN and CDR2 SYDVKM. Trimming cost V 6 bases and J 2 bases; bases outside gene matches: 8. This CDR3 is 15 amino acids long. CDR3 coding DNA: TGTGCCAGCAGCCAGACTAGCGGAGGGGCCTACGAGCAGTACTTC. The encoded protein is CASSQTSGGAYEQYF.

The count of this clone is one. This rearrangement joins TRBV6-5 to TRBJ2-3; D is possibly TRBD2 (5 bases). CDR1 is MNHEY, CDR2 SVGAGI, per germline. V was pared by 2 bases and J by 0 bases, with 12 bases between. The CDR3 has 16 amino acids. CDR3 in DNA: TGTGCCAGCAGTTACCAACCGGGGTGGAGCACAGATACGCAGTATTTT. This codes for CASSYQPGWSTDTQYF.

The chain employs TRBV9 and TRBJ2-5; D is uncertain. CDR3 size: 14 residues. Deletions cut 2 bases from V and 5 bases from J, with 13 bases between. Germline CDR1 and CDR2: SGDLS and YYNGEE. CDR3 sequence: CASSVAPVGETQYF. As DNA, the CDR3 is TGTGCCAGCAGCGTGGCTCCGGTTGGGGAGACCCAGTACTTC.

V usage is TRBV5-6 and J usage is TRBJ2-1; 7 bases are shared with TRBD2. The CDR3 has 13 residues. With 4 bases clipped from V and 7 bases from J, the junction kept 5 bases outside the gene matches. The V gene's germline CDR1 is SGHDT and CDR2 YYEEEE. The CDR3 loop is CASSGRAWNEQFF. The CDR3 DNA reads TGTGCCAGCAGCGGGAGGGCCTGGAATGAGCAGTTCTTC. Combining the CDR3 with reference TRBV5-6 and TRBJ2-1 gives the whole variable domain DAGVTQSPTHLIKTRGQQVTLRCSPKSGHDTVSWYQQALGQGPQFIFQYYEEEERQRGNFPDRFSGHQFPNYSSELNVNALLLGDSALYLCASSGRAWNEQFFGPGTRLTVL.

The table lists this clone with a few counts. The rearrangement links TRBV19 to TRBJ2-7; D ambiguous. The germline V gene encodes CDR1 LNHDA and CDR2 SQIVND (reference sequence). The V gene lost 3 bases and the J gene lost 9 bases, with 18 bases spanning the gap. There are 14 residues in the CDR3. The CDR3 DNA is TGTGCCAGTAGTATTCAAGTCCCCCCCATCGGGCAGTACTTC. Protein product: CASSIQVPPIGQYF.

This chain uses TRBV6-5 with TRBJ2-7; 7 positions agree with TRBD1. J lost 4 bases, V lost 2 bases, and 5 bases had no gene match. Germline-derived CDR1 and CDR2 are MNHEY and SVGAGI. The CDR3 loop spans 14 amino acids. CDR3 sequence reads: CASSYRGRGYEQYF. CDR3 bases: TGTGCCAGCAGTTACAGGGGGCGCGGTTACGAGCAGTACTTC.

The rearrangement joins TRBV7-8 to TRBJ2-2, with 9 bases fitting TRBD1. J gave up 6 bases and V 3 bases, and 5 bases lay outside the gene matches. CDR1 is SGHVS, CDR2 FQNEAQ, per germline. CDR3 size: 15 residues. CDR3 sequence: CASSFRDRVAGELFF. The DNA for the CDR3 is TGTGCCAGCAGCTTCCGGGACAGGGTTGCCGGGGAGCTGTTTTTT.

As for this clone: Other DNA sequences from this sample encode an identical CDR3 as well. This sequence joins TRBV5-4 and TRBJ1-1; D uncertain. The CDR3 totals 14 residues. Trimming cost V 6 bases and J 3 bases, with 15 bases left between them. Germline CDR1 is SGHNT and CDR2 is YYREEE (reference sequence). For the CDR3, the DNA is TGTGCCAGCACCTCGACTCTAAGGGACACTGAAGCTTTCTTT. Amino acid sequence: CASTSTLRDTEAFF. Full variable domain (outside the CDR3, taken from reference TRBV5-4 and TRBJ1-1): ETGVTQSPTHLIKTRGQQVTLRCSSQSGHNTVSWYQQALGQGPQFIFQYYREEENGRGNFPPRFSGLQFPNYSSELNVNALELDDSALYLCASTSTLRDTEAFFGQGTRLTVV.